The 28 T cell receptor beta chains below come from one sample, sequenced in a study of T cell repertoires in cytomegalovirus infection. Using its own MiXCR run on the reads, TCRdb lists one record per CDR3 protein. The sample gives about 500,000 distinct CDR3 sequences, around 30% of which show up once; 15% to 20% is in the top ten. Their antigens remain unidentified. The sample consisted of cultured PBMCs, taken from culture after CMV antigen stimulation. Receptors were obtained from a human donor in good health (CMV status not recorded). Some clones in this sample may be carry-over from other donors' samples.

The gene calls are TRBV11-2 and TRBJ1-4, with TRBD1 as a possible D gene (6 bases). V lost 5 bases to trimming and J lost 3 bases, with 13 bases between them. Germline lookup yields CDR1 SGHAT and CDR2 FQNNGV. This CDR3 has 15 amino acids. CDR3 bases: TGTGCCAGCAGCCCCCGAGGGGGGTCTAATGAAAAACTGTTTTTT. Protein product: CASSPRGGSNEKLFF. The complete variable domain, with remaining parts taken from reference TRBV11-2 and TRBJ1-4, reads EAGVAQSPRYKIIEKRQSVAFWCNPISGHATLYWYQQILGQGPKLLIQFQNNGVVDDSQLPKDRFSAERLKGVDSTLKIQPAKLEDSAVYLCASSPRGGSNEKLFFGSGTQLSVL.

In its sample, this clonotype was seen a few times. The chain recombines TRBV7-2 with TRBJ2-3; 7 bases line up with TRBD2. The J segment lost 1 base and the V segment lost 2 bases, leaving 9 bases of the junction unmatched. The CDR3 covers 17 residues. From germline, CDR1 is SGHTA and CDR2 FQGNSA. The CDR3 reads CASSLSPAGVGTDTQYF. The CDR3 DNA reads as TGTGCCAGCAGCTTATCACCGGCGGGAGTAGGCACAGATACGCAGTATTTT.

At least ten counts were recorded for this clonotype. The chain recombines TRBV7-8 with TRBJ1-5, with TRBD1 matching 7 bases. The CDR3 is 14 amino acids. Germline CDR1 reads SGHVS; CDR2 reads FQNEAQ. V lost 4 bases to trimming and J lost 7 bases; unmatched junction nucleotides: 7. CDR3 protein: CASSSNRGGQPQHF. The CDR3 DNA is TGTGCCAGCAGCTCAAACAGAGGGGGCCAGCCCCAGCATTTT. Drawing the rest from reference TRBV7-8 and TRBJ1-5, the complete variable domain is GAGVSQSPRYKVAKRGQDVALRCDPISGHVSLFWYQQALGQGPEFLTYFQNEAQLDKSGLPSDRFFAERPEGSVSTLKIQRTQQEDSAVYLCASSSNRGGQPQHFGDGTRLSIL.

The V call is TRBV18, the J call TRBJ2-4, with a weak D call TRBD1 (5 bases). V lost 0 bases, J lost 8 bases, and 14 bases lay in between. The germline gives CDR1 KGHSH, CDR2 LQKENI. The CDR3 contains 15 residues. The CDR3 is CASSPPGANQDIQYF. The CDR3 DNA sequence: TGTGCCAGCTCACCACCTGGGGCAAATCAGGACATTCAGTACTTC.

CDR3 loop: CATSGAGTNTLNEQFF. In nucleotides, the CDR3 is TGTGCCACCTCCGGGGCGGGGACCAATACTTTGAATGAGCAGTTCTTC. This chain uses TRBV6-6 with TRBJ2-1; D might be TRBD2 (6 bases). Trimming took 10 bases from V and 7 from J, leaving 26 bases between them. Per germline, CDR1 MNHNY and CDR2 SVGAGI (reference sequence). The CDR3 sequence is 16 residues long.

The chain uses TRBV4-2 and TRBJ2-3; 10 positions match TRBD2. CDR1 and CDR2 from the germline V gene are LGHNA and YNFKEQ. The ends lost 1 base at V and 4 bases at J; junction bases unmatched: 5. There are 16 residues in the CDR3. In DNA, the CDR3 is TGTGCCAGCAGCCAAGGGAGAGCGGGAGGGGCAGATACGCAGTATTTT. This translates into CASSQGRAGGADTQYF.

The rearrangement joins TRBV7-3 to TRBJ2-7, with 12 bases fitting TRBD2. The junction had 7 bases not matched to a gene; V was cut back by 6 bases and J by 4 bases. The CDR3 is 15 amino acids. The V gene's germline CDR1 is SGHTA and CDR2 FQGTGA. In nucleotides, the CDR3 is TGTGCCAGCAGTTTGACTAGCGGGAGTGCTTACGAGCAGTACTTC. Protein product: CASSLTSGSAYEQYF.

The V and J genes are TRBV2 and TRBJ1-2; no clear D. The CDR3 has 14 amino acids. V was cut by 2 bases and J by 4 bases, with 11 bases left in between. CDR1 is SNHLY, CDR2 FYNNEI, per germline. In DNA form, the CDR3 reads TGTGCCAGCAGTGAAAGGGTAGACGGCTATGGCTACACCTTC. Translated: CASSERVDGYGYTF.

In its sample, this clonotype was seen many times. This rearrangement joins TRBV7-2 to TRBJ1-2; D is ambiguous. The CDR3 extends over 14 amino acids. The ends were cut back, 5 bases at V and 3 bases at J, with 13 bases in the middle. From germline, CDR1 is SGHTA and CDR2 FQGNSA. The CDR3: CASSPALSDYGYTF. The CDR3 DNA follows: TGTGCCAGCAGCCCAGCCCTCTCCGACTATGGCTACACCTTC.

J is TRBJ2-2 and V is TRBV24-1; D is unresolved. CDR1 is KGHDR and CDR2 is SFDVKD in the germline V gene. The CDR3 consists of 15 residues. V shed 3 bases and J shed 4 bases, with 11 bases lying between them. DNA of the CDR3: TGTGCCACCAGTGATCCCTGGTTGACCACCGGGGAGCTGTTTTTT. Residues: CATSDPWLTTGELFF.

This sequence joins TRBV5-4 and TRBJ2-3; possible D gene TRBD2, 5 bases. Looked up from germline, CDR1 is SGHNT and CDR2 is YYREEE (reference sequence). Trimming took 1 base from V and 0 from J, leaving 9 bases between them. This CDR3 spans 15 amino acids. The CDR3 here is CASSLSGGSTDTQYF. CDR3 nucleotides: TGTGCCAGCAGCTTGAGCGGCGGGAGCACAGATACGCAGTATTTT.

CDR3 DNA sequence: TGTGCCAGCAGCTTAGGAATAGGGGGGTACCAAGAGACCCAGTACTTC. This codes for CASSLGIGGYQETQYF. The rearrangement links TRBV7-2 to TRBJ2-5, with D perhaps given as TRBD1 or TRBD2 (6 bases each). Germline V CDR1 and CDR2: SGHTA, FQGNSA. CDR3 length equals 16 residues. Deletions cut 1 base from V and 0 bases from J, with 12 bases between. Together with reference TRBV7-2 and TRBJ2-5, the CDR3 gives the full variable domain: GAGVSQSPSNKVTEKGKDVELRCDPISGHTALYWYRQSLGQGLEFLIYFQGNSAPDKSGLPSDRFSAERTGGSVSTLTIQRTQQEDSAVYLCASSLGIGGYQETQYFGPGTRLLVL.

CDR3 sequence (DNA): TGTGCCAGCAGCTTAGAGATCAATTCACCCCTCCACTTT. Encoded protein: CASSLEINSPLHF. The J gene is TRBJ1-6, the V gene TRBV7-2; D unclear. Trimming stripped 1 base from V and 7 bases from J, with 5 bases between. CDR1 is SGHTA, CDR2 FQGNSA, per germline. The CDR3 is 13 residues long.

This clonotype showed up just a few times. The chain is built from TRBV7-2 and TRBJ1-4; 8 bases fit TRBD1. V shed 4 bases, J shed 8 bases, and the junction held 9 bases outside the gene matches. This CDR3 is built from 15 residues. Germline V gene lookup returns CDR1 SGHTA and CDR2 FQGNSA. The CDR3 nucleotides read TGTGCCAGCAGCTCCGTGACAGGGGCAGGAGAAAAACTGTTTTTT. Its protein product is CASSSVTGAGEKLFF. The full variable domain, in which reference TRBV7-2 and TRBJ1-4 provide the parts outside the CDR3, is GAGVSQSPSNKVTEKGKDVELRCDPISGHTALYWYRQSLGQGLEFLIYFQGNSAPDKSGLPSDRFSAERTGGSVSTLTIQRTQQEDSAVYLCASSSVTGAGEKLFFGSGTQLSVL.

This chain connects TRBV5-1 to TRBJ1-1; unclear D gene. The ends were cut back, 7 bases at V and 1 base at J, with 14 bases in the middle. Germline V gene data show CDR1 as SGHRS and CDR2 as YFSETQ. The CDR3 loop spans 14 amino acids. The CDR3 DNA reads as TGCGCCAGCGCCACACCGGGAGAGAACACTGAAGCTTTCTTT. Translating it yields CASATPGENTEAFF.

This clonotype was counted at least ten times. CDR3 bases: TGTGCCAGCAGTTACCCACCGGGACTAGCGGGACTTCAAGAGACCCAGTACTTC. The encoded protein is CASSYPPGLAGLQETQYF. The J gene is TRBJ2-5, the V gene TRBV6-2 or TRBV6-3; TRBD2 aligns across 13 bases. The germline V gene encodes CDR1 MNHEY and CDR2 SVGEGT. The CDR3 covers 18 residues. Germline trimming cut 2 bases from V and 2 bases from J; bases unmatched to any gene: 8.

The sample holds a few counts of this clonotype. The J gene is TRBJ2-1, the V gene TRBV10-3, with D possibly called TRBD1 or TRBD2 (5 bases each). Trimming took 8 bases from V and 4 from J, leaving 12 bases between them. This CDR3 has 13 amino acids. CDR1 and CDR2 from the germline V gene are ENHRY and SYGVKD. CDR3 residues: CAIGERGYNEQFF. Here the CDR3 DNA reads TGTGCCATCGGGGAGAGGGGTTACAATGAGCAGTTCTTC.

The gene calls are TRBV7-4 and TRBJ2-6; TRBD1 matches 8 bases. CDR3 length: 18 amino acids. V lost 3 bases to trimming and J lost 4 bases; unmatched junction nucleotides: 11. Germline V gene data show CDR1 as SGHVT and CDR2 as SQSDAQ. The CDR3 DNA is TGTGCCAGCAGCTTCCAGGCCAGGGGGCTCATCGGGGCCAACGTCCTGACTTTC. Amino acid sequence: CASSFQARGLIGANVLTF. The full variable domain, rest sourced from reference TRBV7-4 and TRBJ2-6, is GAGVSQSPRYKVAKRGRDVALRCDSISGHVTLYWYRQTLGQGSEVLTYSQSDAQRDKSGRPSGRFSAERPERSVSTLKIQRTEQGDSAVYLCASSFQARGLIGANVLTFGAGSRLTVL.

This clonotype was observed a handful of times. The V call is TRBV7-9, the J call TRBJ2-1; the D gene is possibly TRBD2 (7 bases). Per the germline V gene, CDR1 is SEHNR and CDR2 is FQNEAQ (reference sequence). Trimming removed 11 bases at V and 0 bases at J, with 17 bases between. The CDR3 loop spans 15 amino acids. CDR3 nucleotide sequence: TGTGCCGGGGGGGGCGGTGGAAGCTCCTACAATGAGCAGTTCTTC. It yields the protein CAGGGGGSSYNEQFF.

The chain uses TRBV12-3 or TRBV12-4 and TRBJ2-6; D ambiguous. Trimming cost V 7 bases and J 0 bases, with 7 bases left between them. The CDR3 runs to 14 residues. The CDR3 protein is CASIATSGANVLTF. The DNA of the CDR3 is TGTGCCAGCATTGCCACCTCTGGGGCCAACGTCCTGACTTTC.

The chain has TRBV6-5 and TRBJ1-1; D remains ambiguous. The germline V and J ends were trimmed by 2 bases and 3 bases, with 7 bases remaining between them. The CDR3 has 13 amino acids. Germline loops: CDR1 MNHEY, CDR2 SVGAGI. The CDR3 DNA sequence: TGTGCCAGCAGTTACGACACCGACACTGAAGCTTTCTTT. Translated: CASSYDTDTEAFF.

This chain connects TRBV6-4 to TRBJ1-6; no reliable D call. CDR1 and CDR2 (germline): MRHNA, SNTAGT. Trimming cost V 2 bases and J 0 bases, with 17 bases left between them. The length of the CDR3 is 19 residues. CDR3 in DNA: TGTGCCAGCAGTGACCTAGAAGGACGGCTTAGCTCCTATAATTCACCCCTCCACTTT. Residues: CASSDLEGRLSSYNSPLHF.

This clonotype occurred a few times. The chain combines TRBV6-6 with TRBJ2-3, with TRBD1 matching 10 bases. CDR3 length: 16 residues. V lost 0 bases to trimming and J lost 4 bases; unmatched junction nucleotides: 4. Germline CDR1 is MNHNY and CDR2 is SVGAGI (reference sequence). The CDR3: CASSYSAGQGSDTQYF. The CDR3 DNA sequence: TGTGCCAGCAGTTACTCAGCGGGACAGGGGTCAGATACGCAGTATTTT.

V and J are TRBV4-3 and TRBJ2-2; TRBD2 agrees at 11 bases. This CDR3 comprises 19 residues. Trimming removed 0 bases from V and 0 bases from J; junction bases left unmatched: 6. Germline CDR1 and CDR2: LGHNA and YSLEER. The CDR3 nucleotides are TGCGCCAGCAGCCAAGAACTTAGCGGGAGGGCCACGAACACCGGGGAGCTGTTTTTT. Encoded protein: CASSQELSGRATNTGELFF.

This clonotype was recorded once. A much larger clonotype is one base distant, so this may be a read error. The rearrangement links TRBV7-2 to TRBJ2-3, with TRBD2 matching 7 bases. The CDR3 has 14 amino acids. Germline V CDR1 and CDR2: SGHTA, FQGNSA. CDR3 amino acids: CSSSLRAGKDTQYF. The CDR3 bases are TGTTCCAGCAGCTTACGAGCGGGAAAAGATACGCAGTATTTT.

This clonotype has ten or more counts. The chain combines TRBV4-2 with TRBJ1-1; D remains ambiguous. V was cut by 1 base and J by 1 base, with 10 bases left in between. Germline values: CDR1 LGHNA, CDR2 YNFKEQ. The CDR3 covers 15 residues. The chain's CDR3 is CASSQVRPTNTEAFF. DNA for the CDR3: TGTGCCAGCAGCCAAGTTCGCCCCACGAACACTGAAGCTTTCTTT.

A few counts support this clonotype. The rearrangement joins TRBV7-9 to TRBJ1-4; D gene unclear. Germline V gene lookup returns CDR1 SEHNR and CDR2 FQNEAQ (reference sequence). This CDR3 is 14 amino acids long. Trimming cost V 3 bases and J 8 bases, with 13 bases left between them. DNA for the CDR3: TGTGCCAGCAGCTTTACAGTAGGAGGCGAAAAACTGTTTTTT. It specifies CASSFTVGGEKLFF. Full variable domain (rest looked up from reference TRBV7-9 and TRBJ1-4): DTGVSQNPRHKITKRGQNVTFRCDPISEHNRLYWYRQTLGQGPEFLTYFQNEAQLEKSRLLSDRFSAERPKGSFSTLEIQRTEQGDSAMYLCASSFTVGGEKLFFGSGTQLSVL.

The CDR3 region has the DNA TGCGCCAGCAGCCAAGCTAGCGGCCAAGAGACCCAGTACTTC. It specifies CASSQASGQETQYF. The V call is TRBV4-3, the J call TRBJ2-5; 7 bases map to TRBD2. CDR3 length: 14 residues. The germline gives CDR1 LGHNA, CDR2 YSLEER. The V gene end was trimmed by 1 base and the J gene end by 1 base; junction bases not matched to a gene: 0.